A selection of T cell receptor beta chains follows, all from one sample in a study of identifying expanded T cells in peripheral blood. Some clones are missing from TCRdb's copy, which holds only in-frame ones; the method was immunoSEQ multiplex PCR. The sample lists approximately 140,000 clones; approximately 86% were seen once. The sample was blood. The receptors derive from a person aged 18-69 years in good health. The conserved cysteine and the conserved F or W are not part of the CDR3 here. Fields, in order: clone size, V gene, J gene, CDR3 protein. The size field is filled for only some rows; it gives once, few, many or a size class.

clone size: .
V gene: TRBV2
J gene: TRBJ2-1
CDR3 protein: ASTSGSLYNEQF

clone size: .
V gene: TRBV9
J gene: TRBJ2-3
CDR3 protein: ASSVGPDTQY

clone size: .
V gene: TRBV11-3
J gene: TRBJ2-2
CDR3 protein: ASSPSGGRNTGELF

clone size: .
V gene: TRBV27
J gene: TRBJ2-7
CDR3 protein: ASSTGLAGGPYEQY

clone size: once
V gene: TRBV10-3
J gene: TRBJ2-3
CDR3 protein: AILMGDTQY

clone size: .
V gene: TRBV5-1
J gene: TRBJ1-1
CDR3 protein: ASSLGGGEGQNTEAF

clone size: once
V gene: TRBV6-5
J gene: TRBJ2-5
CDR3 protein: ASRRLETQY

clone size: once
V gene: TRBV21-1
J gene: TRBJ2-7
CDR3 protein: ASSKVEDSSYEQGQY

clone size: .
V gene: TRBV10-3
J gene: TRBJ2-7
CDR3 protein: AIRKEDRGDEQY

clone size: .
V gene: TRBV7-9
J gene: TRBJ2-7
CDR3 protein: ASSFPPPTYEQY

clone size: .
V gene: TRBV7-3
J gene: TRBJ1-2
CDR3 protein: ASSLGLGQEGYT

clone size: .
V gene: TRBV7-2
J gene: TRBJ2-1
CDR3 protein: ASSQLAGGSEQF

clone size: .
V gene: TRBV9
J gene: TRBJ1-2
CDR3 protein: ASSGERALYGYT

clone size: .
V gene: TRBV25-1
J gene: TRBJ1-4
CDR3 protein: ASSESIGRPNNEKLF

clone size: .
V gene: TRBV6-4
J gene: TRBJ2-3
CDR3 protein: ASSDSRSGGDTQY

clone size: .
V gene: TRBV27
J gene: TRBJ2-3
CDR3 protein: ATTTSASGSSDTQY

clone size: .
V gene: TRBV4-2
J gene: TRBJ1-4
CDR3 protein: ASSQGQAAPGEKLF

clone size: few
V gene: TRBV4-1
J gene: TRBJ1-2
CDR3 protein: ASSLQQGVDGYT

clone size: .
V gene: TRBV6-5
J gene: TRBJ1-3
CDR3 protein: ASQRGTAGNTIY

clone size: .
V gene: TRBV7-3
J gene: TRBJ2-6
CDR3 protein: ASSPDRVGRLGSDSGANVLT

clone size: .
V gene: TRBV5-6
J gene: TRBJ2-2
CDR3 protein: ASSPGTSGGAITGELF

clone size: .
V gene: TRBV6-5
J gene: TRBJ2-7
CDR3 protein: ASSGTGTGMYEQY